The source of this T cell receptor beta chain is a study of radiotherapy plus CTLA-4 blockade in lung cancer. This clone showed up just a few times. This CDR3 is 13 amino acids long. The germline V gene encodes CDR1 GTSNPN and CDR2 SVGIG (reference sequence). V shed 3 bases and J 6 bases; nucleotides not matched to a gene: 8. Using immunoSEQ multiplex PCR, the repertoire was profiled, and TCRdb retains in-frame clones only, with some absent. In the table there are 35,000 to 45,000 clones, around 85% of which are singletons. The receptor was isolated from a human donor with non-small cell lung cancer who had stable disease on radiotherapy plus ipilimumab. This sample comprised peripheral blood, obtained from a patient treated with radiotherapy plus ipilimumab. The chain joins TRBV30 to TRBJ2-7, with TRBD1 identical over 7 bases. CDR3 sequence: CAWRTGNSFEQYF. CDR3 in DNA: TGTGCCTGGAGGACAGGGAATTCGTTCGAGCAGTACTTC.